This is a list of T cell receptor beta chains from one sample in a study of cytotoxic CD8 clonotypes in ibrutinib-treated CLL. The data were produced by immunoSEQ multiplex PCR, yet TCRdb's version contains in-frame clones alone and is incomplete. The data contain around 310,000 clones, about 77% of them seen just once; the ten biggest clones take up approximately 7%. The starting material was PBMCs, obtained before ibrutinib treatment. These receptors were collected from a human donor with chronic lymphocytic leukemia. Each CDR3 is given with its conserved first and last residue. A D gene is named only where the DNA matches it firmly. Some rows have no size entry. The others give once, few or many, or a class for an expanded clone.

>NA|TRBJ2-7|NA|TRBV28
CASSLITGIHTYEQYF
TGTGCCAGCAGTTTAATCACCGGGATCCATACCTACGAGCAGTACTTC
>few|TRBJ2-3|TRBD2|TRBV11-2
CASSSGTSTDTQYF
TGTGCCAGCAGTAGCGGGACTAGCACAGATACGCAGTATTTT
>NA|TRBJ2-2|TRBD2|TRBV7-3
CASSSGTSAGTGELFF
TGTGCCAGCAGCTCAGGGACTAGCGCGGGAACCGGGGAGCTGTTTTTT
>NA|TRBJ1-1|NA|TRBV7-3
CASSLGRNTEAFF
TGTGCCAGCAGCTTAGGTCGGAACACTGAAGCTTTCTTT
>NA|TRBJ2-7|TRBD1|TRBV7-9
CASGGQAAQYF
TGTGCCAGCGGGGGACAGGCCGCGCAGTACTTC
>few|TRBJ2-7|NA|TRBV27
CASSSRGRVGSEQYF
TGTGCCAGCAGTTCCCGAGGTAGGGTTGGTTCCGAGCAGTACTTC
>NA|TRBJ1-2|NA|TRBV27
CASSLDLFRYTF
TGTGCCAGCAGTCTAGATCTGTTCCGCTACACCTTC
>NA|TRBJ2-3|TRBD2|TRBV5-4
CASSPWVLAGRTDTQYF
TGTGCCAGCAGCCCGTGGGTTCTAGCGGGCCGCACAGATACGCAGTATTTT
>NA|TRBJ2-3|NA|TRBV9
CASSPGPRGGDTQYF
TGTGCCAGCAGCCCGGGACCTAGAGGAGGAGATACGCAGTATTTT
>NA|TRBJ1-2|NA|TRBV30
CAWRGGRDYGYTF
TGTGCCTGGAGGGGGGGGCGAGACTATGGCTACACCTTC
>NA|TRBJ2-7|NA|TRBV2
CASALNEQYF
TGTGCCAGCGCGTTGAACGAGCAGTACTTC
>NA|TRBJ2-2|TRBD1|TRBV19
CASSVDRGHTGELFF
TGTGCCAGTAGTGTGGACAGGGGGCACACCGGGGAGCTGTTTTTT
>once|TRBJ2-7|TRBD1|TRBV30
CAWSPLGTGYYEQYF
TGTGCCTGGAGCCCCCTTGGGACAGGCTACTACGAGCAGTACTTC
>NA|TRBJ1-2|NA|TRBV14
CASSTTGREGYGYTF
TGTGCCAGCAGTACAACGGGCCGGGAAGGCTACGGCTACACCTTC
>NA|TRBJ1-3|NA|TRBV15
CATSPRDGQGNTIYF
TGTGCCACCAGCCCTCGCGACGGACAGGGAAACACCATATATTTT
>NA|TRBJ2-7|NA|TRBV6-5
CASSYGTQWGNYEQYF
TGTGCCAGCAGTTACGGTACACAGTGGGGGAATTACGAGCAGTACTTC
>NA|TRBJ2-5|TRBD2|TRBV4-2
CASSQDPGRGETQYF
TGTGCCAGCAGCCAAGATCCAGGGAGGGGAGAGACCCAGTACTTC
>NA|TRBJ1-5|TRBD1|TRBV6-1
CASSGDRGGQPQHF
TGTGCCAGCAGTGGTGACAGGGGAGGTCAGCCCCAGCATTTT